Listed below are T cell receptor beta chains from one sample, sequenced in a study of T cell changes during pregnancy in multiple sclerosis. Here immunoSEQ multiplex PCR was the method, and the copy in TCRdb shows in-frame clones only, minus some. This table holds tens of thousands of clones, 92% found once. The specimen was peripheral blood, collected before pregnancy. These receptors were obtained from a female donor with multiple sclerosis, enrolled in a pregnancy study. Both conserved end residues are part of each CDR3. D genes are given only for firm matches. Size values are once, few and many counts, or a class for expanded clones, and some rows have none.

v_call	j_call	clone_size	d_call	cdr3_aa	cdr3_nt
TRBV7-9	TRBJ2-4	.	.	CASSPRQDNLAKNIQYF	TGTGCCAGCAGCCCAAGGCAGGACAACCTAGCCAAAAACATTCAGTACTTC
TRBV4-2	TRBJ2-5	.	TRBD2	CASSQDAGGRAGETQYF	TGTGCCAGCAGCCAAGATGCTGGCGGGAGGGCCGGAGAGACCCAGTACTTC
TRBV19	TRBJ2-2	.	.	CASRGRVVTGELFF	TGTGCCAGTAGAGGCAGGGTGGTCACCGGGGAGCTGTTTTTT
TRBV6-4	TRBJ2-3	.	TRBD2	CASSDSKGLAGVGNTQYF	TGTGCCAGCAGTGACTCGAAGGGACTAGCGGGAGTGGGAAATACGCAGTATTTT
TRBV9	TRBJ1-3	.	.	CASSVAGFNSGNTIYF	TGTGCCAGCAGCGTAGCCGGGTTTAACTCTGGAAACACCATATATTTT
TRBV5-6	TRBJ2-5	.	TRBD1	CASSWGDRDLETQYF	TGTGCCAGCAGCTGGGGGGACAGGGATTTGGAGACCCAGTACTTC
TRBV9	TRBJ2-1	.	TRBD1	CASSVGQGAYNEQFF	TGTGCCAGCAGCGTAGGGCAGGGGGCATACAATGAGCAGTTCTTC
TRBV6-5	TRBJ2-7	.	.	CASSYSRVFYEQYF	TGTGCCAGCAGTTACTCCAGGGTGTTTTACGAGCAGTACTTC
TRBV6-1	TRBJ2-2	.	.	CASSERWGSGELFF	TGTGCCAGCAGTGAACGGTGGGGCTCCGGGGAGCTGTTTTTT
TRBV6-5	TRBJ2-3	.	TRBD2	CASSREVTDTQYF	TGTGCCAGCAGTCGGGAGGTAACAGATACGCAGTATTTT
TRBV4-2	TRBJ2-7	.	TRBD2	CASSQAPTGLAEYEQYF	TGTGCCAGCAGCCAAGCCCCTACCGGACTAGCGGAATACGAGCAGTACTTC
TRBV7-9	TRBJ2-7	.	TRBD1	CASSPGQSTPHEQYF	TGTGCCAGCAGCCCGGGACAGTCCACCCCCCACGAGCAGTACTTC
TRBV4-1	TRBJ1-4	.	TRBD1	CASSQGDRGLANEKLFF	TGCGCCAGCAGCCAAGGGGACAGGGGACTTGCTAATGAAAAACTGTTTTTT
TRBV5-4	TRBJ2-7	.	.	CASSETHSYEQYF	TGTGCCAGCAGTGAGACACACTCCTACGAGCAGTACTTC
TRBV4-1	TRBJ2-2	once	.	CASSQDSGFRTGELFF	TGCGCCAGCAGCCAAGATTCAGGTTTCAGGACCGGGGAGCTGTTTTTT
TRBV10-1	TRBJ1-1	few	.	CASSGPRRGNTEAFF	TGCGCCAGCAGTGGGCCCAGACGGGGGAACACTGAAGCTTTCTTT
TRBV6-5	TRBJ2-2	.	.	CASSYFVQTGELFF	TGTGCCAGCAGTTACTTTGTACAGACCGGGGAGCTGTTTTTT
TRBV7-9	TRBJ2-2	.	.	CASSRGGGTAITTGELFF	TGTGCCAGCAGCAGGGGAGGAGGGACCGCCATCACAACCGGGGAGCTGTTTTTT
TRBV6-5	TRBJ1-6	.	.	CASSYSAGDSPLHF	TGTGCCAGCAGTTACTCGGCAGGGGACTCACCCCTCCACTTT